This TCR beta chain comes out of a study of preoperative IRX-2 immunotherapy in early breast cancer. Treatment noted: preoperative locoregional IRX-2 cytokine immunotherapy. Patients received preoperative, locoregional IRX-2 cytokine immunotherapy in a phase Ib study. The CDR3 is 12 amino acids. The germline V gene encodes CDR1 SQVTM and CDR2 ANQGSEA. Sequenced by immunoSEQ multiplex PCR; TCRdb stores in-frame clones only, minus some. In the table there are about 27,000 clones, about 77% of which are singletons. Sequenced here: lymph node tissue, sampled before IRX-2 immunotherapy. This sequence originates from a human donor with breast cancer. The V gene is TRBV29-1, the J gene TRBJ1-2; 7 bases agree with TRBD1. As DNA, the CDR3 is TGCAGTGCTAGGGACAGTAACTATGGCTACACCTTC. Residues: CSARDSNYGYTF.